This T cell receptor (beta chain) was profiled in a study of control samples from healthy donors and cancer patients. Trimming shortened V by 1 base and J by 10 bases, and 17 bases separated the two germline ends. CDR1 and CDR2 from the germline V gene are SGHKS and YYEKEE (reference sequence). The CDR3 is 14 residues long. Sequencing was performed with immunoSEQ multiplex PCR; in TCRdb, only in-frame clones are kept and a portion is missing. Counted here are tens of thousands of clones, roughly 84% occurring once; the ten biggest clones make up roughly 15%. The sequenced material came from blood. The origin of this receptor is a man between 45 and 60 years old in good health. V and J are TRBV5-5 and TRBJ1-2; D unclear. In DNA, the CDR3 is TGTGCCAGCAGCTTGAAAATGGTACGGGGATTCTACACCTTC. Amino acids: CASSLKMVRGFYTF.